A selection of T cell receptor beta chains follows, all from one sample in a study of OX40 agonist ivuxolimab in advanced cancers. Only in-frame clones appear in the TCRdb table, and some are missing; sequencing was by immunoSEQ multiplex PCR. The sample consists of 48,000 or so clones, about 81% of them appearing once. Sequencing was performed on CD4+ or CD8+ T cells sorted from blood, taken in a trial of the OX40 agonist ivuxolimab. The receptors derive from an adult with an advanced solid tumor such as melanoma, head and neck, liver or kidney cancer. Each CDR3 is given with its conserved first and last residue. The order of the fields is V gene, J gene, D gene, clone size, CDR3 DNA, CDR3 protein. A D gene is named only where the DNA matches it firmly. For some rows the clone size is stated as once, few or many, or as a class when expanded; others skip it.

V: TRBV13
J: TRBJ1-1
D: TRBD1
size: NA
DNA: TGTGCCAGCAGCTATGACAGGGCCACTGAAGCTTTCTTT
CDR3: CASSYDRATEAFF

V: TRBV6-5
J: TRBJ2-7
D: NA
size: NA
DNA: TGTGCCAGCAGTTTTTACGGGAGTGGGTCCTACGAGCAGTACTTC
CDR3: CASSFYGSGSYEQYF

V: TRBV7-2
J: TRBJ2-1
D: NA
size: NA
DNA: TGTGCCAGCAGCCGTGACACTGGCGGCTACAATGAGCAGTTCTTC
CDR3: CASSRDTGGYNEQFF

V: TRBV20-1
J: TRBJ2-5
D: NA
size: NA
DNA: TGCAGTGCTAGTCTTCGAGAGACCCAGTACTTC
CDR3: CSASLRETQYF

V: TRBV4-3
J: TRBJ2-5
D: NA
size: NA
DNA: TGCGCCAGCAGCCAAGACAGGGGAGAGACCCAGTACTTC
CDR3: CASSQDRGETQYF

V: TRBV6-6
J: TRBJ1-3
D: TRBD1
size: NA
DNA: TGTGCCAGCAGTTCACCGGGACAGGGGGCTGGAAACACCATATATTTT
CDR3: CASSSPGQGAGNTIYF

V: TRBV7-9
J: TRBJ2-7
D: TRBD2
size: NA
DNA: TGTGCCAGCAGTATAGCGGGAGCGGCCGTGAGGGAGCAGTACTTC
CDR3: CASSIAGAAVREQYF

V: TRBV18
J: TRBJ2-3
D: TRBD2
size: NA
DNA: TGTGCCAGCTCACCACGAGGAGCGGGAGCACCAGATACGCAGTATTTT
CDR3: CASSPRGAGAPDTQYF

V: TRBV6-5
J: TRBJ2-3
D: NA
size: NA
DNA: TGTGCCAGCAGTTACGGGGTTAGCACAGATACGCAGTATTTT
CDR3: CASSYGVSTDTQYF

V: TRBV4-3
J: TRBJ2-7
D: NA
size: NA
DNA: TGCGCCAGCAGCCAAGCCCCGGTAGGGAGCTCCTACGAGCAGTACTTC
CDR3: CASSQAPVGSSYEQYF

V: TRBV9
J: TRBJ2-1
D: NA
size: NA
DNA: TGTGCCAGCAGCGTAGACAATGAGCAGTTCTTC
CDR3: CASSVDNEQFF

V: TRBV7-9
J: TRBJ1-5
D: TRBD1
size: NA
DNA: TGTGCCAGCAGCGCGACAGGGAATCAGCCCCAGCATTTT
CDR3: CASSATGNQPQHF

V: TRBV6-5
J: TRBJ1-3
D: TRBD1
size: few
DNA: TGTGCCAGCAGTAGCCGGGACAGGGGAAACACCATATATTTT
CDR3: CASSSRDRGNTIYF

V: TRBV11-1
J: TRBJ2-5
D: TRBD1
size: once
DNA: TGTGCCAGCAGCATGACAGGGGCGGGGGAGACCCAGTACTTC
CDR3: CASSMTGAGETQYF

V: TRBV18
J: TRBJ1-1
D: NA
size: NA
DNA: TGTGCCAGCTCACCAAATGGACGGACGAACACTGAAGCTTTCTTT
CDR3: CASSPNGRTNTEAFF

V: TRBV13
J: TRBJ2-3
D: TRBD2
size: once
DNA: TGTGCCAGCAGCTGGGCGACTAGCGGGACAGATACGCAGTATTTT
CDR3: CASSWATSGTDTQYF

V: TRBV4-1
J: TRBJ2-1
D: NA
size: NA
DNA: TGCGCCAGTAAAACTGGAGACGCCAACAATGAGCAGTTCTTC
CDR3: CASKTGDANNEQFF

V: TRBV30
J: TRBJ2-2
D: NA
size: NA
DNA: TGTGCCTGGATGCACACCGGGGAGCTGTTTTTT
CDR3: CAWMHTGELFF

V: TRBV21-1
J: TRBJ2-1
D: NA
size: NA
DNA: TGTGCCAGCAGCAAAGCGGCGGGAGAGGTATACAATGAGCAGTTCTTC
CDR3: CASSKAAGEVYNEQFF

V: TRBV19
J: TRBJ1-1
D: NA
size: few
DNA: TGTGCCAGTAGTATCGGCGGCCTTAGGGGGGAAGCTTTCTTT
CDR3: CASSIGGLRGEAFF

V: TRBV19
J: TRBJ2-1
D: NA
size: medium-sized
DNA: TGTGCCAGTAGTATGGCTGGCTCCTACAATGAGCAGTTCTTC
CDR3: CASSMAGSYNEQFF

V: TRBV5-1
J: TRBJ2-3
D: NA
size: NA
DNA: TGCGCCAGCAGCTTGGATCTCAGCGGAAACACAGATACGCAGTATTTT
CDR3: CASSLDLSGNTDTQYF

V: TRBV19
J: TRBJ2-5
D: NA
size: NA
DNA: TGTGCCAGTAGTATTAACTTAGGTGTCCTTGAGACCCAGTACTTC
CDR3: CASSINLGVLETQYF

V: TRBV6-1
J: TRBJ1-6
D: NA
size: few
DNA: TGTGCCAGCAGTGAAAAGGGGCTTGCACCCCTCCACTTT
CDR3: CASSEKGLAPLHF

V: TRBV19
J: TRBJ2-1
D: TRBD2
size: NA
DNA: TGTGCCAGTAGTGGGAGGACTAGCGGAATCAACAATGAGCAGTTCTTC
CDR3: CASSGRTSGINNEQFF

V: TRBV6-1
J: TRBJ1-1
D: NA
size: NA
DNA: TGTGCCAGCAGGGGCTGGAACACTGAAGCTTTCTTT
CDR3: CASRGWNTEAFF

V: TRBV30
J: TRBJ2-3
D: NA
size: NA
DNA: TGTGCCTGGAGTGTCCGAGGAACAGATACGCAGTATTTT
CDR3: CAWSVRGTDTQYF

V: TRBV6-1
J: TRBJ1-2
D: TRBD1
size: few
DNA: TGTGCCAGCAGTGAACAGTTCGGACAGGCTAACTATGGCTACACCTTC
CDR3: CASSEQFGQANYGYTF

V: TRBV10-2
J: TRBJ2-5
D: TRBD2
size: NA
DNA: TGCGCCAGCAGCCCGGGACTAGCGGCTCTGGGGGAGACCCAGTACTTC
CDR3: CASSPGLAALGETQYF

V: TRBV7-6
J: TRBJ1-3
D: NA
size: few
DNA: TGTGCCAGCAGCGCCCCAGGGTCCGCTGGAAACACCATATATTTT
CDR3: CASSAPGSAGNTIYF

V: TRBV19
J: TRBJ2-7
D: TRBD1
size: NA
DNA: TGTGCCGCCTCCGGGACAGGGGGACTTAGAGAGCAGTACTTC
CDR3: CAASGTGGLREQYF

V: TRBV19
J: TRBJ1-3
D: NA
size: NA
DNA: TGTGCCAGTAGTATGGGGAGGGGAAGGGCTGGAAACACCATATATTTT
CDR3: CASSMGRGRAGNTIYF

V: TRBV7-8
J: TRBJ2-1
D: NA
size: NA
DNA: TGTGCCAGCAGCTTAGACGGTGAGCAGTTCTTC
CDR3: CASSLDGEQFF

V: TRBV27
J: TRBJ2-5
D: TRBD2
size: once
DNA: TGTGCCGGCAGTCCCCGGACTAGAAACCTACCAGAGACCCAGTACTTC
CDR3: CAGSPRTRNLPETQYF

V: TRBV6-6
J: TRBJ2-7
D: TRBD1
size: NA
DNA: TGTGCCAGCAGTTACTCCGGGACAGGGGGCGCCGAGCAGTACTTC
CDR3: CASSYSGTGGAEQYF

V: TRBV15
J: TRBJ1-5
D: TRBD1
size: NA
DNA: TGTGCCACCGCAACCGGGACAGGGTCGCGGCAGCCCCAGCATTTT
CDR3: CATATGTGSRQPQHF

V: TRBV11-2
J: TRBJ1-2
D: NA
size: NA
DNA: TGTGCCAGCAGAGTACCGGGACAAGGCTATGGCTACACCTTC
CDR3: CASRVPGQGYGYTF

V: TRBV5-1
J: TRBJ1-1
D: NA
size: medium-sized
DNA: TGCGCCAGCAGCTTGGGAGGACCTGAAGCTTTCTTT
CDR3: CASSLGGPEAFF

V: TRBV12-5
J: TRBJ1-1
D: NA
size: NA
DNA: TGTGCTAGTGGTTATAGGAACACTGAAGCTTTCTTT
CDR3: CASGYRNTEAFF

V: TRBV30
J: TRBJ1-1
D: TRBD1
size: once
DNA: TGTGCCTGCTCCTACAGGGGAGCTTTCTTT
CDR3: CACSYRGAFF

V: TRBV6-1
J: TRBJ1-1
D: TRBD1
size: NA
DNA: TGTGCCAGCAGGAGAGGGGGACAGTTATCTTCTGAAGCTTTCTTT
CDR3: CASRRGGQLSSEAFF

V: TRBV18
J: TRBJ2-7
D: TRBD2
size: NA
DNA: TGTGCCAGCTCACCACTCATAACTAGCGGGATCAACGAGCAGTACTTC
CDR3: CASSPLITSGINEQYF